Below, one T cell receptor (beta chain) is given with its context. The sample is drawn from a study of glioma-infiltrating T cells. Germline CDR1 reads LGHNA; CDR2 reads YSLEER. Trimming left V 3 bases short and J 0 bases short, with 13 bases between. The CDR3 totals 16 residues. TCR alpha and beta CDR3 regions were amplified from RNA using iRepertoire nested multiplex PCR. Tissue mRNA or PBMC total RNA, about 95-450 ng, went into one-step reverse transcription and amplification. MiXCR, run by TCRdb on the multiplex PCR reads, gives a single entry per CDR3 protein. The sample has around 97,000 distinct CDR3 sequences, around 28% seen once.

This clonotype was sampled from a human donor with low-grade glioma or glioblastoma, undergoing nonglioma brain surgery, or in good health (not recorded which). The J gene is TRBJ2-3, the V gene TRBV4-3; tentative D call: TRBD2 (5 bases). Sequencing was done on a sample of glioma tissue, nonneoplastic brain tissue, or PBMCs (not recorded which). CDR3 nucleotides: TGCGCCAGCAGCCAGCGGGCCCAATTGAGCACAGATACGCAGTATTTT. Translated: CASSQRAQLSTDTQYF.